Given below is one TCR beta chain in context. Per the authors' pipeline: Amplification of reference gene primers was used by the study to estimate nucleated cell counts. Only in-frame clones appear in the TCRdb table, and some are missing; sequencing was by immunoSEQ multiplex PCR. V, J and clone size reflect that table, while D and trimming were determined from the DNA. The data hold over 75,000 clones, with approximately 88% observed a single time. The data are from a study of blood T cell repertoires in COVID-19. Study background: The United States, Italy and Spain provided the acute and convalescent COVID-19 samples. PBMCs, B-cell-depleted T cells, or T cells were the source of the cDNA or gDNA that made up the material.

Germline V gene data show CDR1 as SGHTS and CDR2 as YDEGEE. The CDR3 consists of 15 residues. V gave up 7 bases and J gave up 2 bases, with 18 bases separating them. The sequence was collected from a woman older than 75 with active or convalescent COVID-19. The rearrangement uses TRBV5-8 and TRBJ1-2; TRBD1 is a possible D gene (6 bases). Material: peripheral blood. Here the CDR3 reads CASWGQGRGNYGYTF. In DNA form, the CDR3 reads TGTGCCAGCTGGGGGCAGGGTCGGGGCAACTATGGCTACACCTTC. The whole variable domain, filled in from reference TRBV5-8 and TRBJ1-2, reads EAGVTQSPTHLIKTRGQQATLRCSPISGHTSVYWYQQALGLGLQFLLWYDEGEERNRGNFPPRFSGRQFPNYSSELNVNALELEDSALYLCASWGQGRGNYGYTFGSGTRLTVV.